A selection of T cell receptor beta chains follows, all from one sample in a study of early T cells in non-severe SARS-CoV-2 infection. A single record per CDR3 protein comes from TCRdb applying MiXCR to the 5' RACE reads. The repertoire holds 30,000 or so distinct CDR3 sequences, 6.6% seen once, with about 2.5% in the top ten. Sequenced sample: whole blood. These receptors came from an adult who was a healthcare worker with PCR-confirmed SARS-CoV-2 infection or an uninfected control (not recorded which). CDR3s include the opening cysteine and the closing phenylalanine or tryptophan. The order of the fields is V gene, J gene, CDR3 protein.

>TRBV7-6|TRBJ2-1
CASSLKEARARYNEQFF
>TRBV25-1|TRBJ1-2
CASSEYSGVGYGYTF
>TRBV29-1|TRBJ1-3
CSVVASGNTIYF
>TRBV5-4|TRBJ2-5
CAILAGETQYF
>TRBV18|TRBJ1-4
CASSPTGANEKLFF
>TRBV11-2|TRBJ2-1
CASSLDRAWTGRSYNEQFF
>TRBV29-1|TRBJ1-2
CSVRRGLRYGYTF
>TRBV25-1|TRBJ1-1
CASRTGPEAFF
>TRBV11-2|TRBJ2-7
CASSLEGPFYEQYF
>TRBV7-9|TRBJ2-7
CASSLGAGGNEQYF
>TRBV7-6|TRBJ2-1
CASSPDRTITSYNEQFF
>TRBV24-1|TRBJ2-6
CATSDSLSGANVLTF
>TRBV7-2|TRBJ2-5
CASSFHETQYF
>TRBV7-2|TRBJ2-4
CASSPREPGTKNIQYF
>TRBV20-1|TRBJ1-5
CSASKARVNQPQHF
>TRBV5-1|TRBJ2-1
CASSGGGLAGGNEQFF
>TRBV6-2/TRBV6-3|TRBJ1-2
CASSYSKRVYGYTF
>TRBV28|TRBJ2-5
CATNLAGTGGETQYF
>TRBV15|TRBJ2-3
CATSRDYRGPGWEGTDTQYF
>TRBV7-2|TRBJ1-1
CASSLQGLNTEAFF
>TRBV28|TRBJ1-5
CASSWGSNQPQHF
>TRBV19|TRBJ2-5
CASRDWGETQYF
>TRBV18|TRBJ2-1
CASSPVSTGEVKFF
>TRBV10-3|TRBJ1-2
CAISESSKGDGYTF
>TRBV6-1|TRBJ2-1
CASEGSYNEQFF
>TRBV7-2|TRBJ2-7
CASSWTGRSGAYEQYF
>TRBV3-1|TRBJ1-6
CASSQQFLTGSYNSPLHF
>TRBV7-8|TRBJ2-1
CASSFRTSSYNEQFF
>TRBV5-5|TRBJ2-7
CASSLVDWGSYEQYF
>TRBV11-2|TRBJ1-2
CASGQVYGYTF
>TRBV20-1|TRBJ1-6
CSAHQGVHSPLHF
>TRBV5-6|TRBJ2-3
CASSLVRASGSGGFGTDTQYF
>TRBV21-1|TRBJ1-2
CASSILDPNYGYTF
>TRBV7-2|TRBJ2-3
CASSPLLRTDTQYF
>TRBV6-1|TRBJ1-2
CASSEALRGTYGYTF
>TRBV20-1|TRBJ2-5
CSAPRGGGYQETQYF
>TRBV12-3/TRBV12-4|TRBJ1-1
CASSQVLVAEAFF
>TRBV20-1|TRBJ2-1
CSASRGEGYNEQFF